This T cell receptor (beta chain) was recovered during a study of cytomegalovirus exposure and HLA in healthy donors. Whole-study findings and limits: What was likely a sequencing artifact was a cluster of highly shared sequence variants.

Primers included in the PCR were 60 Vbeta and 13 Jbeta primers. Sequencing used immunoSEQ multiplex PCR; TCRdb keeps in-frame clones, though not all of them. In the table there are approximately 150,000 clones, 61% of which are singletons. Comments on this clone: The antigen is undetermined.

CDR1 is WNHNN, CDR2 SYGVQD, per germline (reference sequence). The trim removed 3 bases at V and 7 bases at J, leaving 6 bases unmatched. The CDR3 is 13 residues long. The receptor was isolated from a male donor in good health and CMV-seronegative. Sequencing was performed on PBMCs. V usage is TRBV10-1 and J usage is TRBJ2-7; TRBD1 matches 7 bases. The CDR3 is CASSDRQGLEQYF. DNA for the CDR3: TGCGCCAGCAGTGATAGACAGGGTTTGGAGCAGTACTTC.